This T cell receptor beta chain was found in a study of human versus mouse CDR3 diversity and MHC coevolution. Repertoires were generated with immunoSEQ multiplex PCR, while TCRdb's copy carries only in-frame clones and drops some. The table shows tens of thousands of clones, with 80% to 95% occurring only once. For this clone: What it binds is unknown.

Findings and limits, study-wide: Roughly six MHC II alleles selected the human T cells. Among all groups, most of the three human donors showed least clonal inequality.

V gave up 6 bases and J gave up 0 bases; unmatched junction bases: 2. CDR1 is WNHNN, CDR2 SYGVQD, per germline (reference sequence). The CDR3 totals 14 residues. Sample: naive CD4+ T cells from blood. Subset denoted: CD45RO-negative CD62L-positive naive CD4 T cells. This sequence was found in a person aged 25 to 69 in good health. The rearrangement uses TRBV10-1 and TRBJ2-3; 8 positions agree with TRBD1. The CDR3 coding sequence is TGCGCCAGCAGCCGACAGGGGAGCACAGATACGCAGTATTTT. Its translation is CASSRQGSTDTQYF.